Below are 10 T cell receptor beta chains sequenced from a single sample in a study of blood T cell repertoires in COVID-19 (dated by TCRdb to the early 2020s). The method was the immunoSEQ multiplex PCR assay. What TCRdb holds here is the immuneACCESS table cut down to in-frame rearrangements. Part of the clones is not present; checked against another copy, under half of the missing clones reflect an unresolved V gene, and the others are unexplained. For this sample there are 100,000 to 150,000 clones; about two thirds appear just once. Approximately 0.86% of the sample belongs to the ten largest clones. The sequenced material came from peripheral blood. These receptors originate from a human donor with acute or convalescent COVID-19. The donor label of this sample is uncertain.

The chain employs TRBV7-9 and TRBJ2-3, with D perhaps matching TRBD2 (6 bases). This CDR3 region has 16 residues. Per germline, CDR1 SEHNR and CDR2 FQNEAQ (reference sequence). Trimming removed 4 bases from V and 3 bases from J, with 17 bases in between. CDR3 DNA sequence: TGTGCCAGCAGCTCCCGGCGAGCGGGTTTTACAGATACGCAGTATTTT. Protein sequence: CASSSRRAGFTDTQYF.

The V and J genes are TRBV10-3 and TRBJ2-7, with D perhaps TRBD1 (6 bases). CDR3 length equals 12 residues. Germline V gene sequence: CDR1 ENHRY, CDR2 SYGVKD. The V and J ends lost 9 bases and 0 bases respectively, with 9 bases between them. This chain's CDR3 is CAMGASSYEQYF. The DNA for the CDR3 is TGTGCCATGGGGGCCAGCTCCTACGAGCAGTACTTC.

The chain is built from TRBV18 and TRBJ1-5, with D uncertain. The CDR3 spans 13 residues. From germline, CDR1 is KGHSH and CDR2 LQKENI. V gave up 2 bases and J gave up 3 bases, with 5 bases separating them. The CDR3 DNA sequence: TGTGCCAGCTCACCATCTTTCAATCAGCCCCAGCATTTT. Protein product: CASSPSFNQPQHF.

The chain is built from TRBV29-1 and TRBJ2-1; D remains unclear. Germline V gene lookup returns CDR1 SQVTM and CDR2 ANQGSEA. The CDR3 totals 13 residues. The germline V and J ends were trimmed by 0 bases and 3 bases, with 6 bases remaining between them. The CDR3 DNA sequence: TGCAGCGTTGAAGAGAACAGCTACAATGAGCAGTTCTTC. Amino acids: CSVEENSYNEQFF.

Here the CDR3 DNA reads TGTGCCAGCACCGGGTCTCAGCTTGGCTACACCTTC. Translated, it gives CASTGSQLGYTF. The chain is built from TRBV6-5 and TRBJ1-2, with D uncertain. Germline V gene sequence: CDR1 MNHEY, CDR2 SVGAGI. V was shortened by 7 bases and J by 7 bases, with 13 bases between the two germline ends. The CDR3 covers 12 residues.

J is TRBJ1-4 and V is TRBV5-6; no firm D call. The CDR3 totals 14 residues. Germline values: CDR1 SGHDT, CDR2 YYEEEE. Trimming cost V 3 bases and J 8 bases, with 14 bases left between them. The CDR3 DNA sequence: TGTGCCAGCAGCTCGGTTACCGTGGAGGAAAAACTGTTTTTT. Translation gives CASSSVTVEEKLFF.

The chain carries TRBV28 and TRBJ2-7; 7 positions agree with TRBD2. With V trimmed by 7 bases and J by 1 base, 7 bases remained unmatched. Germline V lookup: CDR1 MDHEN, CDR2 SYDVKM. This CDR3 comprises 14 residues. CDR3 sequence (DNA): TGTGCCAGCACCCGCGGGGAGGGTTCCTACGAGCAGTACGTC. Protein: CASTRGEGSYEQYV.

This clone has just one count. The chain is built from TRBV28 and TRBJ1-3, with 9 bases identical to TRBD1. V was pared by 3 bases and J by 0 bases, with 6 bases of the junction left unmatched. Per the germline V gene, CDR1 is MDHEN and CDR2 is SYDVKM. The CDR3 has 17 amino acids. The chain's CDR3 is CASSFGTGLPSGNTIYF. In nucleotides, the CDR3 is TGTGCCAGCAGTTTTGGGACAGGGCTACCCTCTGGAAACACCATATATTTT.

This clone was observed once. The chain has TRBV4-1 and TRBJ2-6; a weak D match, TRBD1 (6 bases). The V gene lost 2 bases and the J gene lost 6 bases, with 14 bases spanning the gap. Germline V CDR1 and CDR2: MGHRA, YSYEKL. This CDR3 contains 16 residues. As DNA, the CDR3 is TGCGCCAGCAGCCAACCATACAGGGTGGTGGCCAACGTCCTGACTTTC. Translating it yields CASSQPYRVVANVLTF.

The CDR3 nucleotides are TGTGCTAGTGCCCTCGCAGGGGGCGCGAACACTGAAGCTTTCTTT. It codes for CASALAGGANTEAFF. This rearrangement joins TRBV12-5 to TRBJ1-1; 8 nucleotides align to TRBD1. CDR3 size: 15 residues. Trimming cost V 7 bases and J 1 base; bases outside gene matches: 8. Germline CDR1 and CDR2: LGHNT and FRNRAP.